This T cell receptor beta chain was observed in a study of HIV-infected patients and healthy controls. Reverse transcription used roughly 480 ng RNA and constant-region primers for alpha and beta. Separate chain-specific third strand synthesis with multiplexing indices produced the alpha and beta libraries. TCRdb analysed the 5' RACE reads with MiXCR anew, one entry per CDR3 protein. This table has 17,000 or so distinct CDR3 sequences, 4.5% to 7% appearing once. This clonotype has at least ten counts. Its antigen is unidentified. No cell fractionation was done, so the repertoire covers all unsorted peripheral blood T cells. Findings of the study overall: HIV-infected patients shared fewer CDR3 sequences between individuals than healthy controls. In healthy controls, MAIT alpha CDR3s were common; in HIV+ repertoires, severely depleted.

Source material: blood. This TCR was sampled from an adult in good health.

CDR3 amino acids: CASRRTGPPQGTQYF. CDR3 coding DNA: TGTGCCAGCAGGAGGACAGGGCCCCCACAGGGTACGCAGTATTTT. The chain links TRBV2 to TRBJ2-3, with 8 positions matching TRBD1. This CDR3 has 15 residues. Germline CDR1 and CDR2: SNHLY and FYNNEI. Germline trimming cut 6 bases from V and 8 bases from J; bases unmatched to any gene: 13.